This T cell receptor (beta chain) was captured by sequencing in a study of human T cells and chemical hapten exposure. Single cDNA molecules in the library carried unique molecular identifiers attached during preparation. TCRdb analysed the 5' RACE reads with MiXCR anew, one entry per CDR3 protein. The sample shows about 140,000 distinct CDR3 sequences, 3.5% to 5% of them seen only once. The CDR3 is 14 residues long. V was trimmed by 6 bases and J by 3 bases, leaving 14 bases between them. Unfractionated whole blood was the source from which total RNA was extracted. This clonotype appeared many times.

The sequence was collected from a female donor in good health. The chain combines TRBV12-3 or TRBV12-4 with TRBJ1-2, with D perhaps TRBD1 (6 bases). CDR3 amino acids: CASRGTFDDYGYTF. The CDR3 DNA sequence: TGTGCCAGCAGGGGGACATTTGACGACTATGGCTACACCTTC.